One sample yielded the 2 T cell receptor beta chains listed below, sequenced in a study of cytotoxic CD8 clonotypes in ibrutinib-treated CLL (TCRdb year 2021). In the paper's terms, the time point label means: progressive disease on ibrutinib. Libraries were constructed by the immunoSEQ multiplex PCR assay. Drawn from immuneACCESS, this table holds only the in-frame rearrangements with V and J called that TCRdb kept. Clones are partly lost; checked studies trace under half to an unresolved V gene and leave the rest unexplained. Across this sample there are about 300,000 clones, with 65% to 85% seen only once. The ten largest clones capture about 5.8% of the sample. Sequenced material: PBMCs, taken at disease progression, from a patient treated with ibrutinib. Every receptor here comes from a human donor with chronic lymphocytic leukemia.

The chain couples TRBV7-2 to TRBJ2-1, with a possible D match to TRBD1 (5 bases). V was cut by 2 bases and J by 8 bases, with 16 bases left in between. Germline lookup yields CDR1 SGHTA and CDR2 FQGNSA. The CDR3 is 15 residues long. The CDR3 bases are TGTGCCAGCAGCTTAAACCCCCTAGGGGCCCATGAGCAGTTCTTC. Translation: CASSLNPLGAHEQFF.

The chain employs TRBV5-1 and TRBJ2-1; 12 positions agree with TRBD2. V dropped 1 base and J dropped 7; count of bases not matched to a gene: 9. The CDR3 is 17 residues long. CDR1 and CDR2 from the germline V gene are SGHRS and YFSETQ. The CDR3 sequence is CASSLRETSGSGNEQFF. The CDR3 nucleotides are TGCGCCAGCAGCTTGAGGGAGACTAGCGGGAGTGGGAATGAGCAGTTCTTC. Complete variable domain (other parts from reference TRBV5-1 and TRBJ2-1): KAGVTQTPRYLIKTRGQQVTLSCSPISGHRSVSWYQQTPGQGLQFLFEYFSETQRNKGNFPGRFSGRQFSNSRSEMNVSTLELGDSALYLCASSLRETSGSGNEQFFGPGTRLTVL.